This entry concerns a single T cell receptor beta chain. This CDR3 is built from 14 residues. Germline CDR1 LNHDA, CDR2 SQIVND (reference sequence). Between the trimmed V and J ends, which lost 3 bases and 1 base, there was a span of 10 bases. The entry originates in a study of blood T cell repertoires in COVID-19. At the level of the study: PBMCs, B-cell-depleted T cells, or T cells were the source of the cDNA or gDNA that made up the material.

Methods used by the authors: From reference gene primer amplification, estimates of nucleated cell counts were derived. Produced via immunoSEQ multiplex PCR; TCRdb's table is partial and in-frame only. V, J and clone size reflect that table, while D and trimming were determined from the DNA. The sample has fewer than 200,000 clones; more than 65% are singletons. The participants were between about 18 and 90 years old and came from 24 US areas. Sequencing was done on a sample of PBMCs or T cells enriched from blood (not recorded which). The V gene is TRBV19, the J gene TRBJ2-7; D gene unclear. The origin of this receptor is a man aged 45-65 years who had recovered from COVID-19. The DNA of the CDR3 is TGTGCCAGTAGTATGGTTGGTAGATCCTACGAGCAGTACTTC. Protein product: CASSMVGRSYEQYF. The full variable domain, in which reference TRBV19 and TRBJ2-7 provide the parts outside the CDR3, is DGGITQSPKYLFRKEGQNVTLSCEQNLNHDAMYWYRQDPGQGLRLIYYSQIVNDFQKGDIAEGYSVSREKKESFPLTVTSAQKNPTAFYLCASSMVGRSYEQYFGPGTRLTVT.